This TCR beta chain was captured in a study of CD4+ T cells in melanoma. General observations from the study: Neoantigen-specific CD4+ T cells in melanoma reportedly had diverse differentiation states. A reported correlation linked neoantigen-specific CD4+ T cells to CD8+, macrophage and B cell function.

Sequenced by immunoSEQ multiplex PCR; TCRdb stores in-frame clones only, minus some. The sample records around 110,000 clones, 92% being singletons. A word on this clone: Antigen: not known.

This clonotype was sampled from a human donor with melanoma. Sequenced input: peripheral blood.

The CDR3 DNA follows: TGTGCCAGCAGCTTACCGGGACAGGGGCTAGATGGCTACACCTTC. The encoded protein is CASSLPGQGLDGYTF. This sequence joins TRBV5-4 and TRBJ1-2, with 10 bases aligning to TRBD1. The CDR3 extends over 15 amino acids. Looked up from germline, CDR1 is SGHNT and CDR2 is YYREEE (reference sequence). V shed 2 bases and J 6 bases; nucleotides not matched to a gene: 7.